Following are 12 T cell receptor beta chains from one sample sequenced in a study of CD8 T cells in ankylosing spondylitis (dated by TCRdb to between 2016 and 2019). Libraries came from 5' RACE. Sequencing was performed on an Illumina HiSeq 2500. In-frame beta chains were kept once TCRdb had trimmed the public reads at Q25 with fastp and called clones with MiXCR. Under each unique CDR3 protein, matching rows form one entry showing the most common genes and DNA. For this sample the table gives hundreds of thousands of distinct CDR3 sequences, of which less than 25% were detected only once. Of the sample, about 3.5% falls within the top ten clones. Material: blood, either unsorted or a sorted T cell fraction (not recorded which). These receptors were obtained from a female donor with ankylosing spondylitis or in good health (not recorded which).

The genes are TRBV18 and TRBJ1-1, with D unresolved. The CDR3 contains 14 residues. Per the germline V gene, CDR1 is KGHSH and CDR2 is LQKENI. V lost 2 bases and J 0 bases, leaving 7 bases between the germline ends. The CDR3 here is CASSPTAVNTEAFF. The CDR3 DNA sequence: TGTGCCAGCTCACCAACAGCAGTGAACACTGAAGCTTTCTTT.

This chain joins TRBV7-9 and TRBJ2-7, with 8 nucleotides matching TRBD1. The J segment lost 6 bases and the V segment lost 5 bases, leaving 9 bases of the junction unmatched. CDR1 SEHNR and CDR2 FQNEAQ come from the germline V gene (reference sequence). The CDR3 totals 14 residues. Here the CDR3 reads CASSPGQGEGEQYF. CDR3 sequence (DNA): TGTGCCAGCAGCCCCGGACAGGGAGAAGGCGAGCAGTACTTC.

Many counts were recorded for this clonotype. The rearrangement links TRBV25-1 to TRBJ1-1; D is possibly TRBD1 (5 bases). The CDR3 is 14 amino acids. The germline V gene encodes CDR1 MGHDK and CDR2 SYGVNS. Trimming took 2 bases from V and 10 from J, leaving 17 bases between them. CDR3 nucleotides: TGTGCCAGCAGTGAACTACCGGGACCAAGAGGAGCTTTCTTT. Its protein is CASSELPGPRGAFF.

This clonotype was observed a few times. This sequence joins TRBV6-8 and TRBJ2-7; 11 bases align to TRBD2. CDR3 length equals 15 residues. V was clipped by 5 bases and J by 4 bases; unmatched bases: 7. Germline-derived CDR1 and CDR2 are MNHGY and SAAAGT. CDR3 loop: CASSPPGLAVYEQYF. Written as DNA, the CDR3 is TGTGCCAGCAGTCCTCCGGGACTAGCGGTATACGAGCAGTACTTC.

A note on this clonotype: A read error is possible here, since a much larger clone lies one base away. The chain combines TRBV7-2 with TRBJ2-1; TRBD2 aligns across 10 bases. Germline loops: CDR1 SGHTA, CDR2 FQGNSA. The CDR3 spans 16 residues. Germline trimming cut 1 base from V and 10 bases from J; bases unmatched to any gene: 10. Here the CDR3 reads CTSSLVLAGAPSEQFF. The CDR3 DNA is TGTACCAGCAGCTTAGTGCTAGCGGGGGCCCCATCGGAGCAGTTCTTC.

This clonotype was recorded a few times. The chain links TRBV12-3 or TRBV12-4 to TRBJ2-6, with D unresolved. V was trimmed by 6 bases and J by 2 bases, leaving 17 bases between them. This CDR3 has 17 residues. In DNA form, the CDR3 reads TGTGCCAGCAGGGAAGGCCCTGAGGTGACTGGGGCCAACGTCCTGACTTTC. Its translation is CASREGPEVTGANVLTF.

The chain joins TRBV6-6 to TRBJ2-5; possible D gene TRBD2, 5 bases. The germline V gene has CDR1 MNHNY and CDR2 SVGAGI (reference sequence). V gave up 4 bases and J gave up 2 bases, with 14 bases separating them. The CDR3 length is 15 residues. The CDR3 DNA reads TGTGCCAGCAGTTCCCGCACCCGGGGTCAAGAGACCCAGTACTTC. This gives the protein CASSSRTRGQETQYF.

Turning to this clonotype: A junction boundary mismatches the germline segment, possibly from a read error. The chain employs TRBV24-1 and TRBJ2-1, with D perhaps assigned TRBD1 or TRBD2 (5 bases each). This CDR3 spans 12 amino acids. Germline V gene lookup returns CDR1 KGHDR and CDR2 SFDVKD. Here the CDR3 DNA reads TGTGCCACCAGTGATTCCGGGACGCGGCTGATCTTC. Its protein product is CATSDSGTRLIF.

This clonotype appeared many times. The chain recombines TRBV7-9 with TRBJ1-6; the match to TRBD1 covers 7 bases. CDR1 is SEHNR, CDR2 FQNEAQ, per germline (reference sequence). The CDR3 consists of 17 residues. J lost 0 bases, V lost 4 bases, and 6 bases had no gene match. The CDR3 loop reads CASSSTGASSYNSPLHF. The CDR3 DNA reads TGTGCCAGCAGCTCAACAGGGGCGAGCTCCTATAATTCACCCCTCCACTTT.

This clonotype was seen a few times. The chain couples TRBV20-1 to TRBJ2-7, with TRBD2 as a possible D gene (6 bases). CDR1 DFQATT and CDR2 SNEGSKA come from the germline V gene (reference sequence). Trimming took off 5 bases at V and 1 base at J, with 21 bases between the two ends. This CDR3 comprises 16 residues. The DNA for the CDR3 is TGCAGTGCTGCTTCATTCCGACTAGGAGGTTCCTACGAGCAGTACTTC. Protein product: CSAASFRLGGSYEQYF.

The chain has TRBV6-5 and TRBJ2-1; 7 bases match TRBD1. V dropped 7 bases and J dropped 10; count of bases not matched to a gene: 4. In germline, CDR1 is MNHEY, CDR2 SVGAGI. This CDR3 has 11 amino acids. Written as DNA, the CDR3 is TGTGCCAGCACCAGACAGGGCGAGCAGTTCTTC. It translates to CASTRQGEQFF.

This clonotype was observed a few times. The gene calls are TRBV25-1 and TRBJ2-7; D is perhaps TRBD1 (5 bases). The CDR3 totals 17 residues. Germline loops: CDR1 MGHDK, CDR2 SYGVNS. The V gene lost 3 bases and the J gene lost 7 bases, with 25 bases spanning the gap. CDR3 nucleotides: TGTGCCAGCAGTGATAGGCACCCCTGGTACAGGTGCCGGGAGCAGTACTTC. Its translation is CASSDRHPWYRCREQYF.